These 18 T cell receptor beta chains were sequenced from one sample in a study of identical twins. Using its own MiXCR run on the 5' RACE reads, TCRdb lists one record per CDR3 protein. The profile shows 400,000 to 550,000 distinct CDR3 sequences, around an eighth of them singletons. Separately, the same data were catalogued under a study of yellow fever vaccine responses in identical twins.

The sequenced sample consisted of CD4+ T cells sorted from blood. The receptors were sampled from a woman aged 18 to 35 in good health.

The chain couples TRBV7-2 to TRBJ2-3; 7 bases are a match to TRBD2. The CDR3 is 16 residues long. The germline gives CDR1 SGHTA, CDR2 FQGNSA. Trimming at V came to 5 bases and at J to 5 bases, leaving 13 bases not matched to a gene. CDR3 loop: CASSPRVGGQGDTQYF. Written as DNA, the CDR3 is TGTGCCAGCAGCCCCAGGGTGGGAGGGCAGGGAGATACGCAGTATTTT.

The CDR3 is CASSLFSPGIETQYF. CDR3 DNA sequence: TGCGCCAGCAGCTTGTTTTCGCCGGGGATAGAGACCCAGTACTTC. The J gene is TRBJ2-5, the V gene TRBV5-1; D may be TRBD2 (5 bases). V shed 1 base and J shed 4 bases, with 14 bases lying between them. The CDR3 covers 15 residues. Germline CDR1 and CDR2: SGHRS and YFSETQ.

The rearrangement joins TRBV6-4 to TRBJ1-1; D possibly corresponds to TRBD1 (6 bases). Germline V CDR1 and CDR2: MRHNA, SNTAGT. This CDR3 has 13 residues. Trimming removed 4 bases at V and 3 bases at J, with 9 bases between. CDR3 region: CASSVQGDTEAFF. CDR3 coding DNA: TGTGCCAGCAGTGTACAGGGAGACACTGAAGCTTTCTTT.

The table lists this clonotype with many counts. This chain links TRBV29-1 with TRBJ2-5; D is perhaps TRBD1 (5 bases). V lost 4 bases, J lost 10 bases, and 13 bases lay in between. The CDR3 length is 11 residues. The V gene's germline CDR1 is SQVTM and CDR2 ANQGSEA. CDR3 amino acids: CSVVTGSSQYF. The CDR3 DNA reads TGCAGCGTTGTTACAGGATCGAGCCAGTACTTC.

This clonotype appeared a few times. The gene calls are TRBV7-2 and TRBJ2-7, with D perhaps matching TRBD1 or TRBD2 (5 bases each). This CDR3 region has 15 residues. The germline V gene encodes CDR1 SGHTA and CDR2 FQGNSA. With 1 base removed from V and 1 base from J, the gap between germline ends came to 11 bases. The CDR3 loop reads CASSLDRDVSYEQYF. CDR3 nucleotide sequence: TGTGCCAGCAGCTTAGATCGGGACGTATCCTACGAGCAGTACTTC. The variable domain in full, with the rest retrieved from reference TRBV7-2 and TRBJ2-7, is GAGVSQSPSNKVTEKGKDVELRCDPISGHTALYWYRQSLGQGLEFLIYFQGNSAPDKSGLPSDRFSAERTGGSVSTLTIQRTQQEDSAVYLCASSLDRDVSYEQYFGPGTRLTVT.

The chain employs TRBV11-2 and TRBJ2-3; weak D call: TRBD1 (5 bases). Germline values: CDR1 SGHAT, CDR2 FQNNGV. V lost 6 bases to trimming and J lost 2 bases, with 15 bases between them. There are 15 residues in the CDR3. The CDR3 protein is CASSPTQGYTDTQYF. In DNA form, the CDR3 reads TGTGCCAGCAGTCCTACCCAGGGATACACAGATACGCAGTATTTT.

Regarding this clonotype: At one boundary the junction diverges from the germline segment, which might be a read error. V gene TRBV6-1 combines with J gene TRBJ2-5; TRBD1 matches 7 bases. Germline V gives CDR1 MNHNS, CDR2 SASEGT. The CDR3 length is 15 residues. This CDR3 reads CARSEAWTGQETQYF. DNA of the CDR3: TGTGCCAGAAGTGAAGCCTGGACAGGCCAAGAGACCCAGTACTTC.

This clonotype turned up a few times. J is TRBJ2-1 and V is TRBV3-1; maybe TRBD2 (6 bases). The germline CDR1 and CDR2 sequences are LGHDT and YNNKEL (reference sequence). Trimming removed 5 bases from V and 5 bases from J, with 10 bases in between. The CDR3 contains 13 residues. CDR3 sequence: CASSRRLDNEQFF. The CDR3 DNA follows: TGTGCCAGCAGCAGACGACTAGACAATGAGCAGTTCTTC.

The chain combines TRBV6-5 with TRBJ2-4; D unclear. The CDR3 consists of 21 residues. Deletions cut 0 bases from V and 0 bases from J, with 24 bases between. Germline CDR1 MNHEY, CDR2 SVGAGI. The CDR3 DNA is TGTGCCAGCAGTTACTCGATGGCAGGCTCATTAGACGCCTTAGCCAAAAACATTCAGTACTTC. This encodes CASSYSMAGSLDALAKNIQYF.

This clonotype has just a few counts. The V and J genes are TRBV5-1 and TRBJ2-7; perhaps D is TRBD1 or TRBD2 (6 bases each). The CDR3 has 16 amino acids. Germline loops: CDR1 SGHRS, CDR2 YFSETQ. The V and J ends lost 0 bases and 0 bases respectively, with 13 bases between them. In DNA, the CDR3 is TGCGCCAGCAGCTTGGCCGTAGGGGGGAGCTCCTACGAGCAGTACTTC. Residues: CASSLAVGGSSYEQYF.

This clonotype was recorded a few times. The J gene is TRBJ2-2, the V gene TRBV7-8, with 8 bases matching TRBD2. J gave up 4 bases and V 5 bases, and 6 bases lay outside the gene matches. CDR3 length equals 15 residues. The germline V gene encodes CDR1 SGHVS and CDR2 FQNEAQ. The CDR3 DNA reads TGTGCCAGCAGCACCCAGCGGGAGCGCACCGGGGAGCTGTTTTTT. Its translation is CASSTQRERTGELFF.

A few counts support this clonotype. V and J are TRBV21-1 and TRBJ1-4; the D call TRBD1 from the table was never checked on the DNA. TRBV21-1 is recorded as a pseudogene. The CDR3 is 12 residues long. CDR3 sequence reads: CASSGGTCRLFF. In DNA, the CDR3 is TGTGCCAGCAGCGGGGGAACTTGTAGACTGTTTTTT.

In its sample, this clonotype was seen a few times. The CDR3 bases are TGTGCCAGCAGCCACCTTAGCGGGAGGGTTATCTACAATGAGCAGTTCTTC. This encodes CASSHLSGRVIYNEQFF. The chain links TRBV7-2 to TRBJ2-1; TRBD2 aligns across 11 bases. V was clipped by 5 bases and J by 3 bases; unmatched bases: 9. Germline assignment: CDR1 SGHTA and CDR2 FQGNSA. The CDR3 extends over 17 amino acids. Complete variable domain (other parts from reference TRBV7-2 and TRBJ2-1): GAGVSQSPSNKVTEKGKDVELRCDPISGHTALYWYRQSLGQGLEFLIYFQGNSAPDKSGLPSDRFSAERTGGSVSTLTIQRTQQEDSAVYLCASSHLSGRVIYNEQFFGPGTRLTVL.

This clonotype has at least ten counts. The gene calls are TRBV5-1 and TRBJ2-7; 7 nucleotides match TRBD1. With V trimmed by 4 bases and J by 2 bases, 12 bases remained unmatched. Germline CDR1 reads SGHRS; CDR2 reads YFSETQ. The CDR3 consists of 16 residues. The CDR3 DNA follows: TGCGCCAGCAGCCCGATGGATATCACAGGGGCCTACGAGCAGTACTTC. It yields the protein CASSPMDITGAYEQYF.

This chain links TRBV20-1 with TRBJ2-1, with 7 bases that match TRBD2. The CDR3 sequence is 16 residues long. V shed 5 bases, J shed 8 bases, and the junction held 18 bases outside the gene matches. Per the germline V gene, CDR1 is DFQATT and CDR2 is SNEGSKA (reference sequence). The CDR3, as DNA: TGCAGTGCTGATAGAGTGAGGACTAGACTTGGGGATGAGCAGTTCTTC. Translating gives CSADRVRTRLGDEQFF.

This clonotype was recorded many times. The CDR3, as DNA: TGTGCCAGCAGTTCTAGCGAACGCTACGAGCAGTACTTC. Amino acid sequence: CASSSSERYEQYF. The rearrangement links TRBV12-3 or TRBV12-4 to TRBJ2-7; tentatively, D is TRBD2 (6 bases). CDR3 length equals 13 residues. V was clipped by 4 bases and J by 3 bases, with 10 bases between them.

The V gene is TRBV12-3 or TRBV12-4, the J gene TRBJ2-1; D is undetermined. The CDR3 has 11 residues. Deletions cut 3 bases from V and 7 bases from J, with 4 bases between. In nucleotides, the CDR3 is TGTGCCAGCAGTTTTTCAAATGAGCAGTTCTTC. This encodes CASSFSNEQFF.

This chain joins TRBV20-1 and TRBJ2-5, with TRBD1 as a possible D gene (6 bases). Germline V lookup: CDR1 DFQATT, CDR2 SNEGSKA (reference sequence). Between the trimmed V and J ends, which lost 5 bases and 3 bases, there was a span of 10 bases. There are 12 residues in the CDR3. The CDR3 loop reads CSASTGEETQYF. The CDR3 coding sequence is TGCAGTGCTTCGACAGGCGAAGAGACCCAGTACTTC.